The source of this T cell receptor beta chain is a study of cytomegalovirus exposure and HLA in healthy donors (dated 2017 in TCRdb). Context from the whole study: According to an earlier analysis of around 600 of the donors, some 180 million T cells yielded 120 million or so unique TCR beta sequences and about 280 Gb of sequence data. An early release covering some 640 HLA-typed donors comprised 250 to 350 gigabases of sequencing data and tens of millions of unique TCR sequences. The genetic ancestry cluster associated with self-reported Caucasian donors included about 81% of the 398 genotyped donors. The study aimed to test whether signatures of past pathogen exposure could be identified by cataloging public T cell receptors. The T cell repertoires of around 730 subjects were profiled by immunosequencing and related to cytomegalovirus serostatus. In addition to the first cohort of 666 subjects, a separate validation cohort of 130 or so different subjects was used. High-throughput TCR immunosequencing, statistical association of individual TCRs with disease status, and machine learning were combined to predict cytomegalovirus infection status. In a later analysis, previously published TCR beta repertoires from 600 to 850 donors were re-analyzed and high-resolution HLA genotyping was added so that TCR occurrence patterns could be studied. Rather than using new phenotypic data, the later analysis identified candidate immune exposures from TCR beta sequences and from how often those sequences occurred across donors. An earlier analysis of several hundred of the donors applied high-throughput TCR beta sequencing to assess whether each TCR beta V gene segment acted as functional or pseudogenic. Donor age, sex, ethnicity and CMV serostatus were compiled together with the repertoire data. A later genetic analysis took genome-wide SNP genotypes for 398 of the 666 donors and used that subset as a discovery cohort. All discovery cohort repertoires had been generated on a single sequencing platform. Class I and class II HLA loci were covered by the typing at four-digit resolution. The number of typed donors differed by locus: roughly 620-630 for A, B, C, DRB1 and DQB1; 522 for DQA1; some 590 for DPA1; and around 490 for DPB1. Roughly 5 DR-DQ haplotypes were handled as single units for association and clustering, since linkage in the cohort was strong. On average, around 240,000 unique TCR beta nucleotide sequences were sequenced per donor among a few hundred genotyped donors of the cohort, with roughly 18% of those sequences being non-productive.

In total, fewer than 750 healthy bone marrow donors made up the cohort. At the time of sampling, every cohort member was nominally healthy, though immune exposures that went unrecorded were likely present. The donor was CMV seronegative and was included in the group of a few hundred seronegative cohort members. Each donor provided a peripheral blood sample, and peripheral blood mononuclear cells were used for TCR beta sequencing. The Qiagen DNeasy Blood Extraction Kit was used to extract genomic DNA from the blood cell samples. Relative to germline, V is missing 6 bases and J is missing 6 bases, with 4 bases of the junction outside any gene match. Via the germline V gene, CDR1 is SGHAT and CDR2 FQNNGV. The CDR3 starts with the cysteine, ends with the phenylalanine, and has 13 residues. The DNA shown is the 39-base CDR3, in frame from base 1. In this sample, this clone turned up a few times. It lacks a known antigen. No base-level quality is on record; no much larger clone is a single base apart.

Library preparation employed the immunoSEQ multiplex PCR assay. For the multiplex PCR, a mixture combining 60 forward primers for TCR Vbeta segments and 13 reverse primers for TCR Jbeta segments was used. A multiplex PCR assay on genomic DNA amplified the CDR3 region of rearranged TCR beta genes. The Illumina HiSeq System was used to sequence the amplified TCR beta libraries as 87-base-pair reads. In the source study's methods: In a later analysis, 80 million or so unique TCR beta chains were counted across the approximately 620 repertoires, and approximately 11 million of these chains were shared by at least two donors. Raw reads were error-corrected and collapsed into unique sequences with a nearest-neighbor algorithm that merged closely related sequences to remove PCR and sequencing errors. CDR3 sequences were aligned to IMGT reference sequences to assign V, D and J gene segments. For a sequence to be retained, at least a six-nucleotide match to both a V gene segment and a J gene segment was required. Rearrangements were called productive when the CDR3 lacked stop codons and stayed in frame with V and J; all others were non-productive. Following IMGT convention, CDR3 was defined as the stretch from the second conserved V-encoded cysteine up to the conserved J-encoded phenylalanine. In an earlier analysis of around 540 of the donors, sequences lacking an unambiguous match to a single V gene segment were excluded. An earlier analysis of under 750 of the donors called V segments functional above 56.7% productive rearrangements and segregating when the between-donor standard deviation exceeded 5%. A statistical classification framework was built for diagnosing cytomegalovirus status from the catalog of TCR beta chain sequences. In a later analysis, TCR nucleotide sequences were compared against IMGT/GENE-DB human TR gene sequences so that V and J genes could be assigned. In a later analysis, CDR3 sequences and most-parsimonious VDJ recombination scenarios were assigned using the TCRdist pipeline. In a later analysis, each TCR beta chain was defined by its CDR3 amino acid sequence together with its V-gene family, and reads without a unique V-gene family were excluded. A later analysis removed 550 to 650 highly shared, low-generation-probability nucleotide sequences to deal with suspected cross-contamination and a sequencing artifact. A later analysis calculated a clonal expansion index for each public chain from normalized within-repertoire ranks of inferred template counts. Generation probabilities in a later analysis came from a VDJ recombination model fitted to out-of-frame rearrangements, and those results were checked against IGoR. In a later analysis, TCR-TCR, TCR-HLA and TCR-CMV co-occurrence was scored with hypergeometric tests, and a repertoire-size bias correction was applied to TCR pairs. A later analysis estimated false discovery rates by permuting HLA or CMV assignments 20 times. In a later analysis, co-occurring TCRs were grouped using DBSCAN, and TCRdist sequence similarity was added for clustering within HLA-allele-positive subsets. Co-occurrence clustering excluded repertoires with fewer than 30,000 or more than 120,000 public chains, plus five with anomalous nucleotide sharing. The table was pulled from immuneACCESS by TCRdb, which kept in-frame rearrangements only. Such tables lose some clones; where checked, under half of the loss comes from unresolved V genes, and the rest has no known cause. D and trimming come from the DNA, and the V and J calls and clone size come from that table. Counted in this sample were 100,000 to 150,000 clones; 70% to 85% of them appeared once. The ten largest clones take up approximately 1.4% of the sample.

Broader findings and caveats from the paper: Linkage disequilibrium might explain the correlated functional status among segregating V segments, but an unknown experimental factor could not be ruled out. The 87-base-pair reads could not distinguish some IMGT-functional V segments, including TRBV6-2 and TRBV6-3, so those segments were excluded. In an earlier analysis of 500 to 650 of the donors, most TCR beta V segments appeared in productive rearrangements about 87% or about 30% of the time, broadly matching IMGT annotations. Only TCR beta chains were sequenced in this cohort, and the absence of alpha or paired-chain data limited detectable features. In a later analysis, HLA-associated TCR beta chains showed more clonal expansion and lower generation probabilities than non-associated chains that were equally common. A later analysis reported that several top co-occurrence clusters appeared linked to parvovirus B19, influenza, CMV and Epstein-Barr virus. In a later analysis, TCR association rates were found to vary across HLA loci, with the most associated TCRs seen for DRB1 alleles and the fewest for HLA-C alleles. Because some donors lacked HLA typing at each locus, the association tests relied only on the typed subset. Compared with the approximately 670-donor mean, donors in an Asian-associated ancestry cluster had fewer N-insertions in productive TCRs, according to a later genetic analysis. About 17 rarely observed V segments, including chromosome 9 orphons, were excluded from the earlier analysis of a few hundred of the donors because counts were too low. Most CMV-associated TCR beta chains appeared to be HLA-restricted in a later analysis, and the HLA associations seemed to be driven largely by CMV exposure. Roughly uniform sequencing depth across donors was assumed in presence/absence analyses, although this assumption may not hold. In a later genetic analysis, a missense DCLRE1C variant was associated with V-gene and J-gene trimming of TCR beta chains, and the association was replicated in an independent cohort. In vitro tests confirmed that a few of the cytomegalovirus-associated TCR beta chains recognize cytomegalovirus antigens. The authors suggested that the approach could potentially be generalized to other disease states and immunological phenotypes. The only immune exposure information available for the cohort was CMV serostatus. A further reported finding was that TCR beta sequences accurately predicted the HLA-A and HLA-B alleles for most subjects in the first cohort. A total of roughly 160 TCR beta chains were listed by the study as associated with cytomegalovirus. Most TCR sequences were seen in very few donors, while some public TCRs were found in many individuals. Cytomegalovirus status was reported to be diagnosed by the classifier with high specificity and sensitivity in both the original and validation cohorts. A later analysis associated 15,000 to 20,000 TCR beta sequences with specific HLA alleles at a false discovery rate of 0.05. When HLA alleles, especially DR and DQ, strongly co-occurred, attributing TCR associations to individual alleles was difficult. The sequencing pipeline was judged likely to have produced a cluster of highly shared sequence variants as a technical artifact.

The sample comprised PBMCs. This TCR was sampled from a female donor in good health and CMV-seronegative. The sequence is built from TRBV11-2 and TRBJ2-2; 7 central nucleotides agree with TRBD1. This receptor carries the CDR3 CASSRDRAGELFF. The nucleotides read TGTGCCAGCAGTCGAGACAGGGCCGGGGAGCTGTTTTTT.